The entry that follows covers one T cell receptor (beta chain) sequence. Its specificity is not known. TCRdb reanalysed the RT-PCR reads using MiXCR and keeps one entry per CDR3 protein. The profile shows 150,000 to 200,000 distinct CDR3 sequences, roughly 10% of them singletons. This sample is drawn from a study of response to subunit inactivated influenza vaccine. The study's findings and limits: The authors proposed limited new T cell recruitment per seasonal influenza vaccination.

V lost 4 bases and J 7 bases, leaving 9 bases between the germline ends. Looked up from germline, CDR1 is SGHRS and CDR2 is YFSETQ. The CDR3 is 12 residues long. The TCR was taken from a man in his fifties or sixties who received an inactivated influenza vaccine. The chain is built from TRBV5-1 and TRBJ2-1; D remains ambiguous. Sample: CD8+ T cells sorted from PBMCs, taken approximately 25 months after vaccination. Written as DNA, the CDR3 is TGCGCCAGCAGCGGGCTGGGGAATGAGCAGTTCTTC. As protein: CASSGLGNEQFF.